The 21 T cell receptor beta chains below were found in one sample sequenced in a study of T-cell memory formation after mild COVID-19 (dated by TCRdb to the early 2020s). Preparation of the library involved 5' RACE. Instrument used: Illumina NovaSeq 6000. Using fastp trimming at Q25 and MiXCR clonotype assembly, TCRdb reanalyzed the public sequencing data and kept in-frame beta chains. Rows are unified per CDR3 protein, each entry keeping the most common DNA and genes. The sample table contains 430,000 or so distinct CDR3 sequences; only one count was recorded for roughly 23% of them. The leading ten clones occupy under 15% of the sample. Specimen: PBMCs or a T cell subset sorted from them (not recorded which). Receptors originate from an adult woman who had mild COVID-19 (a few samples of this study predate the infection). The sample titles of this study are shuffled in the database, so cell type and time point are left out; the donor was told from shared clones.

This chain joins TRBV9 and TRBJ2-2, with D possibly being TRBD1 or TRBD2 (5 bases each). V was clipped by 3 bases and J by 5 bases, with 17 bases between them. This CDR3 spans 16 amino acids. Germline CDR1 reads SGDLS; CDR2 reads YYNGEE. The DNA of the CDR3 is TGTGCCAGCAGCGGCATACTCGGGACGGTTACCGGGGAGCTGTTTTTT. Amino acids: CASSGILGTVTGELFF.

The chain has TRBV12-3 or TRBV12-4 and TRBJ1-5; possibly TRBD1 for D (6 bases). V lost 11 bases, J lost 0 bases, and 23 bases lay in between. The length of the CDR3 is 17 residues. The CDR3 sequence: CAPPPGAPCNSNQPQHF. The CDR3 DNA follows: TGTGCCCCGCCCCCGGGGGCCCCTTGCAATAGCAATCAGCCCCAGCATTTT.

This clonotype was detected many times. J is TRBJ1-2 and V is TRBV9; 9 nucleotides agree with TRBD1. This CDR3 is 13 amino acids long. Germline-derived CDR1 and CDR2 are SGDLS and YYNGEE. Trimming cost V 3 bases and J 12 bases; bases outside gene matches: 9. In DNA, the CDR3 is TGTGCCAGCAGCGCGGGACAGGGAGTTTCTCACACCTTC. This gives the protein CASSAGQGVSHTF.

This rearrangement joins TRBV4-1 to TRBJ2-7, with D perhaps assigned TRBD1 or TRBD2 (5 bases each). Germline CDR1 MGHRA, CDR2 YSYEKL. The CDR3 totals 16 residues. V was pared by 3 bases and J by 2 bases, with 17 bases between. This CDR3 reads CASSHTLGTFPYEQYF. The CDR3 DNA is TGCGCCAGCAGCCATACTCTAGGGACGTTTCCCTACGAGCAGTACTTC.

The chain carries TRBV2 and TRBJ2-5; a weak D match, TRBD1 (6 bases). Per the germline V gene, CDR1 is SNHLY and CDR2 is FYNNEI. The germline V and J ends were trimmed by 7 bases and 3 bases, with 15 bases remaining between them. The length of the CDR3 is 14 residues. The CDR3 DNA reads TGTGCCAGCAATGCGGAGACAGGCAAAGAGACCCAGTACTTC. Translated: CASNAETGKETQYF.

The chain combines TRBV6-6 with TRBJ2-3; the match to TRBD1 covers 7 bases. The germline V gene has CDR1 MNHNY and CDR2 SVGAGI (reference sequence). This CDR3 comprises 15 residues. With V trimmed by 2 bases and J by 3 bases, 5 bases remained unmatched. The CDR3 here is CASSYPRGSTDTQYF. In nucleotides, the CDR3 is TGTGCCAGCAGTTACCCCAGGGGGAGTACAGATACGCAGTATTTT.

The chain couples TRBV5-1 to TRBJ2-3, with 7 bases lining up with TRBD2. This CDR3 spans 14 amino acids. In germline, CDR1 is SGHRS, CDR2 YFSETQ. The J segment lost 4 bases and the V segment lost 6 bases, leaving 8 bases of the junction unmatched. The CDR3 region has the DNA TGCGCCAGCACGGGAGGCGCGGGTCCAGATACGCAGTATTTT. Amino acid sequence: CASTGGAGPDTQYF. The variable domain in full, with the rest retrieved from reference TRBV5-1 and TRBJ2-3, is KAGVTQTPRYLIKTRGQQVTLSCSPISGHRSVSWYQQTPGQGLQFLFEYFSETQRNKGNFPGRFSGRQFSNSRSEMNVSTLELGDSALYLCASTGGAGPDTQYFGPGTRLTVL.

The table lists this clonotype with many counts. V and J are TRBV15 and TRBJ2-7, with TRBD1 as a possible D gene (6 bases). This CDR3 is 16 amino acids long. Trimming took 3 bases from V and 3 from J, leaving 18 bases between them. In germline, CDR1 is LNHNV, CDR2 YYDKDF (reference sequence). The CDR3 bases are TGTGCCACCAGCAGGGGCCAGGGGATCATCGGCTACGAGCAGTACTTC. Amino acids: CATSRGQGIIGYEQYF.

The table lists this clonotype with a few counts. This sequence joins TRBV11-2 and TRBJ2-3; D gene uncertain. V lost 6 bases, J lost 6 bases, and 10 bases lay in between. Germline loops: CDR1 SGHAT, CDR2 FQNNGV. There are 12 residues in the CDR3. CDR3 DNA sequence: TGTGCCAGCAGTCCCGCCCCTGATACGCAGTATTTT. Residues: CASSPAPDTQYF.

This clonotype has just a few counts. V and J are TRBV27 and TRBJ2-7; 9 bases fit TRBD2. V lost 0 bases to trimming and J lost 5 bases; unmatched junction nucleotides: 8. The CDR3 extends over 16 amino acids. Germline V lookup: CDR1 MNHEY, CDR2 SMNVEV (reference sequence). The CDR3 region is CASSLSALAGVNEQYF. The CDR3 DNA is TGTGCCAGCAGTTTATCGGCGTTAGCGGGAGTGAACGAGCAGTACTTC.

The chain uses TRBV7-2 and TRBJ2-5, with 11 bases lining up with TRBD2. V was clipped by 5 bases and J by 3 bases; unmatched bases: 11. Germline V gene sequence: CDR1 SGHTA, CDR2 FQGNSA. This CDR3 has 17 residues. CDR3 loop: CASSPRGLADLEETQYF. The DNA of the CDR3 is TGTGCCAGCAGCCCCCGGGGACTAGCGGACTTAGAAGAGACCCAGTACTTC.

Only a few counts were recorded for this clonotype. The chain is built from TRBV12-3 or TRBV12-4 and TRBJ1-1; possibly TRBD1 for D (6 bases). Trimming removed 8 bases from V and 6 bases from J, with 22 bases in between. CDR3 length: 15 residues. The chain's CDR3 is CASAPPLGGAAEAFF. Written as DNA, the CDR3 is TGTGCCAGCGCCCCCCCGTTGGGGGGCGCGGCTGAAGCTTTCTTT.

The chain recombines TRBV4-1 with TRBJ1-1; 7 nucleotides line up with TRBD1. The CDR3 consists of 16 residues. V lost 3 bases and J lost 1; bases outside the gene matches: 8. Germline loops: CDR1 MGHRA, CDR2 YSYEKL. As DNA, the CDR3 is TGCGCCAGCAGCCAGTCCCCGGGACAGCGGAACACTGAAGCTTTCTTT. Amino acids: CASSQSPGQRNTEAFF.

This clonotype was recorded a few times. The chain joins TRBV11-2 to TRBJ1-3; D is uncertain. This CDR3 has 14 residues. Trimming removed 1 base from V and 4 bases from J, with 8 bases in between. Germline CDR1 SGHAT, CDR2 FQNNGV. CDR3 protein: CASSLVRTGNTIYF. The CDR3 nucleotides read TGTGCCAGCAGCTTAGTGAGGACGGGAAACACCATATATTTT.

CDR3 DNA sequence: TGTGCCAGCAGCGGTACAGGGAGGGAGTACCAAGAGACCCAGTACTTC. Translated: CASSGTGREYQETQYF. This chain links TRBV7-9 with TRBJ2-5; D is perhaps TRBD2 (7 bases). Germline-derived CDR1 and CDR2 are SEHNR and FQNEAQ (reference sequence). The CDR3 has 16 residues. V was shortened by 5 bases and J by 0 bases, with 16 bases between the two germline ends.

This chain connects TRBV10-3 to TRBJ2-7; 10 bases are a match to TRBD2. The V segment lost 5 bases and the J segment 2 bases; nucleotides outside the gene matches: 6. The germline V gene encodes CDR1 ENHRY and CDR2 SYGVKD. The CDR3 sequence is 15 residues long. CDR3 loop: CAISNSSGGTYEQYF. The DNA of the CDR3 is TGTGCCATCAGTAACTCTAGCGGGGGAACCTACGAGCAGTACTTC.

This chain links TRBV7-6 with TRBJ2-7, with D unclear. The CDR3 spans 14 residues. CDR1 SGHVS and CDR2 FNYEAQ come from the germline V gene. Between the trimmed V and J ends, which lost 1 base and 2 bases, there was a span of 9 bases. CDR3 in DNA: TGTGCCAGCAGCTTAGGCGTCACGGCCTACGAGCAGTACTTC. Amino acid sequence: CASSLGVTAYEQYF. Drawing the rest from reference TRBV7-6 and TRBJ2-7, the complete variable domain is GAGVSQSPRYKVTKRGQDVALRCDPISGHVSLYWYRQALGQGPEFLTYFNYEAQQDKSGLPNDRFSAERPEGSISTLTIQRTEQRDSAMYRCASSLGVTAYEQYFGPGTRLTVT.

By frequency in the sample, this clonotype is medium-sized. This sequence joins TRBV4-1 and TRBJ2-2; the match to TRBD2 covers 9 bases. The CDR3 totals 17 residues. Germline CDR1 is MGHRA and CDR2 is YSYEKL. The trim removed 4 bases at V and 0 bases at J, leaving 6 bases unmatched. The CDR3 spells CASSLLGLASNTGELFF. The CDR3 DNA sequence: TGCGCCAGCAGCCTCCTCGGACTAGCGTCGAACACCGGGGAGCTGTTTTTT.

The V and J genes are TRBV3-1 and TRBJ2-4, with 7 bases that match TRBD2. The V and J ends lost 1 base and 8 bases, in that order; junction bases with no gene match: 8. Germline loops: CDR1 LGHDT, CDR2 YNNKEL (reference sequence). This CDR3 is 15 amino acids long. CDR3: CASSQVGLVRDIQYF. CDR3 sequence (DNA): TGTGCCAGCAGCCAAGTAGGACTAGTACGCGACATTCAGTACTTC. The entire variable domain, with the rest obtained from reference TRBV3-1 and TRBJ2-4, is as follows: DTAVSQTPKYLVTQMGNDKSIKCEQNLGHDTMYWYKQDSKKFLKIMFSYNNKELIINETVPNRFSPKSPDKAHLNLHINSLELGDSAVYFCASSQVGLVRDIQYFGAGTRLSVL.

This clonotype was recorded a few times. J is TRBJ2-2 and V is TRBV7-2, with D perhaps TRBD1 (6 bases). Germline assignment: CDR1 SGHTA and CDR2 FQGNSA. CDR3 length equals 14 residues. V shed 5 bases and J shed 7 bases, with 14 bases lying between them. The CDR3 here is CASSIYRASGELFF. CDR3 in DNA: TGTGCCAGCAGCATATACAGGGCAAGCGGGGAGCTGTTTTTT. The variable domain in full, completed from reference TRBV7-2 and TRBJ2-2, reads GAGVSQSPSNKVTEKGKDVELRCDPISGHTALYWYRQSLGQGLEFLIYFQGNSAPDKSGLPSDRFSAERTGGSVSTLTIQRTQQEDSAVYLCASSIYRASGELFFGEGSRLTVL.

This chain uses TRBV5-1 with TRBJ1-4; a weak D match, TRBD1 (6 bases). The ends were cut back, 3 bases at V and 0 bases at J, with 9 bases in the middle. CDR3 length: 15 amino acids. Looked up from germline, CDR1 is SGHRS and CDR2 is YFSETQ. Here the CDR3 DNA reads TGCGCCAGCAGCTACCGACAGGCAACTAATGAAAAACTGTTTTTT. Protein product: CASSYRQATNEKLFF.